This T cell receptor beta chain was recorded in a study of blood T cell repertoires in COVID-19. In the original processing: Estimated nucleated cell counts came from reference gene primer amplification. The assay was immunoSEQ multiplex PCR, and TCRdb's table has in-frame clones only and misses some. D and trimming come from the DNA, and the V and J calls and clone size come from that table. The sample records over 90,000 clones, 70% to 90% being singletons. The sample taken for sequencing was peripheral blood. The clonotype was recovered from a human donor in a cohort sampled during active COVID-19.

CDR3 sequence reads: CASRRLGQGDKKLFF. In DNA, the CDR3 is TGTGCCAGCAGGCGTTTAGGACAGGGCGATAAAAAACTGTTTTTT. The chain employs TRBV11-2 and TRBJ1-4; 8 bases fit TRBD1. The germline gives CDR1 SGHAT, CDR2 FQNNGV. The CDR3 is 15 amino acids. The trim removed 6 bases at V and 9 bases at J, leaving 12 bases unmatched.